The 7 T cell receptor beta chains given below trace back to one sample, sequenced in a study of cytomegalovirus exposure and HLA in healthy donors. Both 60 Vbeta primers and 13 Jbeta primers went into the PCR. This table comes from immunoSEQ multiplex PCR, and its TCRdb copy is limited to in-frame clones, with some not included. The sample lists some 66,000 clones, over 70% occurring once. Input material: PBMCs. These TCRs come from a man between 60 and 70 years old in good health and CMV-seropositive.

This clone was recorded once. This chain links TRBV6-5 with TRBJ2-5; D is possibly TRBD2 (5 bases). Trimming pared 1 base from V and 3 bases from J, leaving 12 bases between. The CDR3 runs to 15 residues. The germline V gene encodes CDR1 MNHEY and CDR2 SVGAGI. CDR3 loop: CASSYFSGTKETQYF. The CDR3 region has the DNA TGTGCCAGCAGTTACTTTTCGGGAACCAAAGAGACCCAGTACTTC.

This clone has only one observation. The V and J genes are TRBV11-3 and TRBJ2-1; possible D gene TRBD2, 6 bases. Deletions cut 5 bases from V and 0 bases from J, with 14 bases between. Germline CDR1 SGHNT, CDR2 YENEEA. The CDR3 has 16 amino acids. The CDR3 loop reads CASSTLAGFSYNEQFF. Written as DNA, the CDR3 is TGTGCCAGCAGCACCCTCGCGGGGTTCTCCTACAATGAGCAGTTCTTC.

This clone was detected once. This sequence joins TRBV27 and TRBJ2-3, with D possibly TRBD1 on 6 matching bases. With 5 bases removed from V and 2 bases from J, the gap between germline ends came to 17 bases. Per the germline V gene, CDR1 is MNHEY and CDR2 is SMNVEV (reference sequence). The CDR3 has 16 amino acids. The CDR3 sequence: CASSQFTGTPTDTQYF. CDR3 in DNA: TGTGCCAGCAGTCAATTTACCGGGACACCCACAGATACGCAGTATTTT.

The chain combines TRBV5-6 with TRBJ2-7; 13 bases fit TRBD2. V shed 4 bases and J 5 bases; nucleotides not matched to a gene: 6. Germline-derived CDR1 and CDR2 are SGHDT and YYEEEE. The CDR3 has 15 residues. This CDR3 reads CASSPGLAGYNEQYF. CDR3 sequence (DNA): TGTGCCAGCAGCCCGGGACTAGCGGGATACAACGAGCAGTACTTC.

This chain links TRBV19 with TRBJ2-7; D may be TRBD1 (5 bases). The CDR3 length is 14 residues. Trimming left V 1 base short and J 3 bases short, with 10 bases between. Germline V gene sequence: CDR1 LNHDA, CDR2 SQIVND (reference sequence). CDR3 sequence reads: CASSIGGLNYEQYF. The CDR3 bases are TGTGCCAGTAGTATAGGGGGCCTCAACTACGAGCAGTACTTC.

This chain links TRBV11-2 with TRBJ2-3; maybe TRBD2 (6 bases). From germline, CDR1 is SGHAT and CDR2 FQNNGV. This CDR3 spans 18 amino acids. The V and J ends lost 1 base and 0 bases respectively, with 17 bases between them. The CDR3 DNA follows: TGTGCCAGCAGCTTAGGGCCGGGACTTGAATCTAGCACAGATACGCAGTATTTT. As protein: CASSLGPGLESSTDTQYF. Full variable domain (outside the CDR3, taken from reference TRBV11-2 and TRBJ2-3): EAGVAQSPRYKIIEKRQSVAFWCNPISGHATLYWYQQILGQGPKLLIQFQNNGVVDDSQLPKDRFSAERLKGVDSTLKIQPAKLEDSAVYLCASSLGPGLESSTDTQYFGPGTRLTVL.

This chain links TRBV6-5 with TRBJ2-7; TRBD1 matches at 7 bases. This CDR3 is built from 13 residues. Per the germline V gene, CDR1 is MNHEY and CDR2 is SVGAGI. Unmatched junction bases numbered 7, after V lost 8 bases and J lost 3 bases. The CDR3: CASLDRAGYEQYF. The CDR3 DNA follows: TGTGCCAGCCTCGACAGGGCTGGCTACGAGCAGTACTTC.